This record looks at one T cell receptor beta chain sequence and its context. Per the original methods: For nucleated cells, counts were estimated from reference gene primer amplification. The data were produced by immunoSEQ multiplex PCR, yet TCRdb's version contains in-frame clones alone and is incomplete. V, J and clone size derive from that table, while D and trimming were established from the DNA sequence. The top ten hold 7.6% of the sample, which has about 110,000 clones, approximately 65% seen once. These data are taken from a study of blood T cell repertoires in COVID-19. Turning to the study itself: Collection of acute and convalescent COVID-19 samples took place in the United States, Italy and Spain. PBMCs, B-cell-depleted T cells, or T cells were the source of the cDNA or gDNA that made up the material.

CDR1 and CDR2 from the germline V gene are LGHDT and YNNKEL (reference sequence). This CDR3 has 15 amino acids. V lost 6 bases, J lost 4 bases, and 8 bases stayed unmatched. The clonotype comes from a woman in her sixties or seventies with acute or convalescent COVID-19. The chain joins TRBV3-1 (or the pseudogene TRBV3-2) to TRBJ2-1; 8 nucleotides align to TRBD2. Sequenced sample: peripheral blood. CDR3 nucleotide sequence: TGTGCCAGCAGGCCGACTAGCGAGGCTTACAATGAGCAGTTCTTC. As protein: CASRPTSEAYNEQFF.